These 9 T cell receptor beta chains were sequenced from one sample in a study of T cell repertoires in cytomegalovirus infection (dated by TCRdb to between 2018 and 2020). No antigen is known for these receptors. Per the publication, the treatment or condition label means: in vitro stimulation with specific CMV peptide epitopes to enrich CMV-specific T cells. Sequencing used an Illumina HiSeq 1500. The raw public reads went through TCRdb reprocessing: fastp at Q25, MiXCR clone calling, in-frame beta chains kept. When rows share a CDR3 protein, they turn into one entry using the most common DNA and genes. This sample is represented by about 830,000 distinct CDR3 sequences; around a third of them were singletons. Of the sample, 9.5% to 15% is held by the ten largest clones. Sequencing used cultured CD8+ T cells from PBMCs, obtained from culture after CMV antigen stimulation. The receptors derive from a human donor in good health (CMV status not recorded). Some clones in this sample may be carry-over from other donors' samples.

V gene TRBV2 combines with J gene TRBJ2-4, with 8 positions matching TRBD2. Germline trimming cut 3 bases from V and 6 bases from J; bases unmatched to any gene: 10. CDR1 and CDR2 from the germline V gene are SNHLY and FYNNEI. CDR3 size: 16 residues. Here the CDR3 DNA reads TGTGCCAGCAGTGAGCTACTAGCGGTCAGCGTAAACATTCAGTACTTC. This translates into CASSELLAVSVNIQYF.

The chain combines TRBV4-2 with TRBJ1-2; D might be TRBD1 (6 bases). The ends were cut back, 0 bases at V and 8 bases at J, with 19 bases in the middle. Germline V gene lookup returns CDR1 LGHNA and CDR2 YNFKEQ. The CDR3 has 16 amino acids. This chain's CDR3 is CASSQDLPPGVKGYTF. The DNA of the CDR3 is TGTGCCAGCAGCCAAGATCTCCCCCCAGGGGTCAAAGGCTACACCTTC.

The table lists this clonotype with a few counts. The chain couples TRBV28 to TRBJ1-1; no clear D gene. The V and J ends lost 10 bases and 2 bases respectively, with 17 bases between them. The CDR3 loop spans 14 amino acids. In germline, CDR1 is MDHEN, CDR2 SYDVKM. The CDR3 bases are TGTGCCACATACATCCGGGGTATCAACACTGAAGCTTTCTTT. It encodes CATYIRGINTEAFF.

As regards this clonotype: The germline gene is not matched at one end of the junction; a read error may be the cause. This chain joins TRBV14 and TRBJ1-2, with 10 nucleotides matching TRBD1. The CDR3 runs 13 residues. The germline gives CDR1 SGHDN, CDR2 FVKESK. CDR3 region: CASSQDGTGEVDF. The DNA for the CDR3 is TGTGCCAGCAGCCAAGATGGGACAGGGGAAGTGGATTTC.

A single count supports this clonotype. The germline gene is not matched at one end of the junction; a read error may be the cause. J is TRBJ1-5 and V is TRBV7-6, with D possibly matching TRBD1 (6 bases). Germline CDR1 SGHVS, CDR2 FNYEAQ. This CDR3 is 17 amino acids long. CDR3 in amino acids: CASSQLDGGADIQHQHF. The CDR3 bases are TGTGCCAGCAGCCAACTGGATGGGGGGGCGGATATCCAGCACCAGCATTTT.

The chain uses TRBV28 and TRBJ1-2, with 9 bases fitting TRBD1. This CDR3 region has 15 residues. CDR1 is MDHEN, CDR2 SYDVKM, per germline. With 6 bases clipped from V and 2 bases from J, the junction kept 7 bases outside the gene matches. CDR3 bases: TGTGCCAGCAGACCGGACAGGGGCCGAAACTATGGCTACACCTTC. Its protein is CASRPDRGRNYGYTF.

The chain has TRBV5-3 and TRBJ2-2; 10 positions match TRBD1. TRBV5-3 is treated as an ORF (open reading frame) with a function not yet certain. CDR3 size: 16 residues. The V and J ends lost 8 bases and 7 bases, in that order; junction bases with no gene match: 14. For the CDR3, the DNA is TGTGCCAGCAGCGGCCGGGACAGGGGAGTTCACGGGGAGCTGTTTTTT. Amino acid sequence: CASSGRDRGVHGELFF.

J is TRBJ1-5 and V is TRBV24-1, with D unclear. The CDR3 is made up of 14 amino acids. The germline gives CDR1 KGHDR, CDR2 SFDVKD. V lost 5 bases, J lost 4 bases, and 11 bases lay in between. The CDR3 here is CATSGGGRNQPQHF. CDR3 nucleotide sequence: TGTGCCACCAGTGGGGGAGGGAGAAATCAGCCCCAGCATTTT.

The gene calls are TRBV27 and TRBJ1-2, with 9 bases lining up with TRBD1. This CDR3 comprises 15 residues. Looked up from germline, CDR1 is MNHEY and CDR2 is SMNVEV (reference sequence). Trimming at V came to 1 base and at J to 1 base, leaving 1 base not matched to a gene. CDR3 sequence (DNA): TGTGCCAGCAGTTTATGGGACAGGGATAACTATGGCTACACCTTC. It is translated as CASSLWDRDNYGYTF.